These 18 T cell receptor beta chains were all obtained from the same sample, sequenced in a study of blood T cell repertoires in COVID-19. Method: immunoSEQ multiplex PCR; TCRdb's copy keeps in-frame clones and lacks some. Seen here are around 140,000 clones, 65% to 85% observed once, and the top ten hold more than 1.5%. Source material: peripheral blood. These receptors were obtained from a woman aged 60-75 years with acute or convalescent COVID-19.

V is TRBV7-9 and J is TRBJ2-2; 9 bases are a match to TRBD2. The J segment lost 1 base and the V segment lost 8 bases, leaving 8 bases of the junction unmatched. In germline, CDR1 is SEHNR, CDR2 FQNEAQ (reference sequence). The CDR3 consists of 16 residues. The CDR3 reads CASLATREGNTGELFF. The CDR3 DNA follows: TGTGCCAGCCTCGCTACGCGGGAGGGGAACACCGGGGAGCTGTTTTTT.

This clone was recorded a few times. This chain joins TRBV6-4 and TRBJ2-2; D unclear. CDR1 is MRHNA, CDR2 SNTAGT, per germline. The V gene lost 3 bases and the J gene lost 1 base, with 6 bases spanning the gap. The CDR3 extends over 14 amino acids. CDR3 sequence reads: CASSESGNTGELFF. In nucleotides, the CDR3 is TGTGCCAGCAGTGAATCGGGGAACACCGGGGAGCTGTTTTTT.

The table lists this clone with a few counts. This chain uses TRBV19 with TRBJ1-1; 10 bases map to TRBD1. From germline, CDR1 is LNHDA and CDR2 SQIVND (reference sequence). Trimming cost V 1 base and J 6 bases; bases outside gene matches: 2. This CDR3 is 14 amino acids long. This CDR3 reads CASSIGDRGPEAFF. CDR3 bases: TGTGCCAGTAGTATAGGGGACAGGGGTCCTGAAGCTTTCTTT.

This chain connects TRBV10-3 to TRBJ2-7, with D perhaps TRBD2 (5 bases). CDR1 and CDR2 (germline): ENHRY, SYGVKD. Trimming removed 3 bases from V and 4 bases from J, with 10 bases in between. The CDR3 totals 13 residues. CDR3 protein: CAISEGRGYEQYF. For the CDR3, the DNA is TGTGCCATCAGTGAAGGGAGAGGGTACGAGCAGTACTTC.

This clone was seen a handful of times. V is TRBV5-1 and J is TRBJ2-2; TRBD2 matches 7 bases. This CDR3 is built from 16 residues. Germline-derived CDR1 and CDR2 are SGHRS and YFSETQ. The trim removed 0 bases at V and 5 bases at J, leaving 7 bases unmatched. The CDR3 DNA follows: TGCGCCAGCAGCTTGGAGTCCGGGAGGAGAACCGGGGAGCTGTTTTTT. Residues: CASSLESGRRTGELFF.

This clone was detected only once. The V gene is TRBV11-2, the J gene TRBJ2-7, with 8 bases fitting TRBD2. Germline V gene sequence: CDR1 SGHAT, CDR2 FQNNGV. The junction had 20 bases not matched to a gene; V was cut back by 3 bases and J by 7 bases. The CDR3 sequence is 18 residues long. The CDR3 nucleotides read TGTGCCAGCAGCTTTCCCGGACTAGCCGCCGCTAAATACGAGGAGCAGTACTTC. Its protein is CASSFPGLAAAKYEEQYF.

The chain links TRBV29-1 to TRBJ1-1, with D unclear. Per the germline V gene, CDR1 is SQVTM and CDR2 is ANQGSEA. The CDR3 is made up of 11 amino acids. The V and J ends lost 2 bases and 3 bases respectively, with 4 bases between them. The CDR3 here is CSVESYTEAFF. CDR3 coding DNA: TGCAGCGTTGAATCCTACACTGAAGCTTTCTTT.

The chain joins TRBV5-1 to TRBJ2-5; 14 bases line up with TRBD2. V shed 0 bases, J shed 6 bases, and the junction held 7 bases outside the gene matches. CDR1 is SGHRS and CDR2 is YFSETQ in the germline V gene. This CDR3 is 17 amino acids long. The CDR3 coding sequence is TGCGCCAGCAGCTTGGCCAGCGGACTAGCGGGAGGAAAGACCCAGTACTTC. Protein product: CASSLASGLAGGKTQYF. The entire variable domain, with the rest obtained from reference TRBV5-1 and TRBJ2-5, is as follows: KAGVTQTPRYLIKTRGQQVTLSCSPISGHRSVSWYQQTPGQGLQFLFEYFSETQRNKGNFPGRFSGRQFSNSRSEMNVSTLELGDSALYLCASSLASGLAGGKTQYFGPGTRLLVL.

Note on this clone: Other nucleotide sequences from this sample produce the same CDR3. The chain has TRBV7-9 and TRBJ2-7; weak D call: TRBD2 (5 bases). Germline CDR1 SEHNR, CDR2 FQNEAQ (reference sequence). The V end lost 1 base, the J end lost 2 bases, and 6 bases lay between the germline ends. This CDR3 is built from 13 residues. CDR3 nucleotides: TGTGCCAGCAGCTTAGTGGGAGCCTACGAGCAGTACTTC. Protein product: CASSLVGAYEQYF.

This clone occurred once. This sequence joins TRBV27 and TRBJ2-3, with D possibly being TRBD1 (5 bases). The ends were cut back, 2 bases at V and 2 bases at J, with 14 bases in the middle. This CDR3 comprises 16 residues. The germline V gene encodes CDR1 MNHEY and CDR2 SMNVEV (reference sequence). The CDR3: CASSLSRQLYTDTQYF. The CDR3 bases are TGTGCCAGCAGTTTAAGCCGACAGCTATACACAGATACGCAGTATTTT.

This clone was seen only a few times. The V and J genes are TRBV4-1 and TRBJ2-1, with 10 positions matching TRBD2. The germline CDR1 and CDR2 sequences are MGHRA and YSYEKL. The CDR3 contains 12 residues. Losses at the gene ends were 7 bases for V and 9 bases for J; bases not matched to a gene: 3. The CDR3 DNA sequence: TGCGCCAGCAAGGGACTAGCGACTGAGCAGTTCTTC. It specifies CASKGLATEQFF.

The CDR3, as DNA: TGCGCCAGTACACAGGGGGCAGGGACTGAAGCTTTCTTT. Amino acids: CASTQGAGTEAFF. The chain recombines TRBV4-1 with TRBJ1-1, with 9 nucleotides matching TRBD1. The V and J ends lost 9 bases and 5 bases, in that order; junction bases with no gene match: 7. Per germline, CDR1 MGHRA and CDR2 YSYEKL. The CDR3 has 13 amino acids.

This clone was picked up one time. The rearrangement links TRBV7-8 to TRBJ1-5; no reliable D call. The CDR3 is made up of 15 amino acids. The V gene's germline CDR1 is SGHVS and CDR2 FQNEAQ. Trimming removed 5 bases at V and 6 bases at J, with 17 bases between. As DNA, the CDR3 is TGTGCCAGCAGCCGAGGACGGGGATACGGTCAGCCCCAGCATTTT. It is translated as CASSRGRGYGQPQHF.

CDR3 amino acids: CASEGLSSYNEQFF. The CDR3 DNA reads TGTGCCTCGGAGGGGTTATCGTCCTACAATGAGCAGTTCTTC. The chain carries TRBV19 and TRBJ2-1; D may be TRBD2 (6 bases). The germline V gene encodes CDR1 LNHDA and CDR2 SQIVND (reference sequence). Trimming removed 11 bases from V and 1 base from J, with 15 bases in between. CDR3 length: 14 amino acids.

This chain uses TRBV27 with TRBJ2-3, with D possibly being TRBD2 (5 bases). Germline values: CDR1 MNHEY, CDR2 SMNVEV (reference sequence). The CDR3 runs to 13 residues. The V end lost 6 bases, the J end lost 2 bases, and 9 bases lay between the germline ends. CDR3 sequence reads: CASRSSDTDTQYF. The CDR3 bases are TGTGCCAGCAGGAGTAGCGACACAGATACGCAGTATTTT.

The rearrangement links TRBV2 to TRBJ2-3; 11 positions agree with TRBD2. CDR1 is SNHLY and CDR2 is FYNNEI in the germline V gene. The CDR3 has 15 residues. With 5 bases clipped from V and 4 bases from J, the junction kept 5 bases outside the gene matches. CDR3 DNA: TGTGCCAGCAGTACCCCGGGACTAGCGGCAGATACGCAGTATTTT. This codes for CASSTPGLAADTQYF.

The gene calls are TRBV5-8 and TRBJ2-1, with TRBD1 matching over 7 bases. V shed 4 bases and J 0 bases; nucleotides not matched to a gene: 4. Per germline, CDR1 SGHTS and CDR2 YDEGEE. This CDR3 contains 15 residues. In nucleotides, the CDR3 is TGTGCCAGCAGCCCGGGACAGAGCTCCTACAATGAGCAGTTCTTC. Translated, it gives CASSPGQSSYNEQFF.

The V gene is TRBV7-8, the J gene TRBJ2-7, with TRBD2 identical over 12 bases. The CDR3 has 16 residues. The V gene end was trimmed by 5 bases and the J gene end by 2 bases; junction bases not matched to a gene: 7. Germline CDR1 is SGHVS and CDR2 is FQNEAQ. In DNA form, the CDR3 reads TGTGCCAGCAGCCCGGTACTAGCGGGAGGCACCTACGAGCAGTACTTC. Translated: CASSPVLAGGTYEQYF. Drawing the rest from reference TRBV7-8 and TRBJ2-7, the complete variable domain is GAGVSQSPRYKVAKRGQDVALRCDPISGHVSLFWYQQALGQGPEFLTYFQNEAQLDKSGLPSDRFFAERPEGSVSTLKIQRTQQEDSAVYLCASSPVLAGGTYEQYFGPGTRLTVT.